This TCR beta chain was recovered during a study of cytomegalovirus exposure and HLA in healthy donors. Broader study findings: When presence/absence was analysed, sequencing depth was taken to be roughly uniform across donors. In all likelihood, a cluster of highly shared sequence variants was a sequencing artifact. According to an earlier analysis, most TCR beta V segments yielded productive rearrangements about 90% or about 30% of the time.

Amplification used 60 Vbeta primers and 13 Jbeta primers. Profiled with immunoSEQ multiplex PCR; TCRdb holds only in-frame clones, not every one. Of some 120,000 clones listed, 80% are singletons. Turning to this clone: What it binds is not known.

Germline V gene lookup returns CDR1 MNHNS and CDR2 SASEGT. The germline V and J ends were trimmed by 5 bases and 2 bases, with 10 bases remaining between them. This CDR3 comprises 13 residues. V and J are TRBV6-1 and TRBJ2-7, with TRBD1 as a possible D gene (6 bases). Sequenced material: PBMCs. The receptor was isolated from a male donor in good health and CMV-seronegative. DNA for the CDR3: TGTGCCAGCAGTTCTGGACAGACCTACGAGCAGTACTTC. This sequence encodes CASSSGQTYEQYF.